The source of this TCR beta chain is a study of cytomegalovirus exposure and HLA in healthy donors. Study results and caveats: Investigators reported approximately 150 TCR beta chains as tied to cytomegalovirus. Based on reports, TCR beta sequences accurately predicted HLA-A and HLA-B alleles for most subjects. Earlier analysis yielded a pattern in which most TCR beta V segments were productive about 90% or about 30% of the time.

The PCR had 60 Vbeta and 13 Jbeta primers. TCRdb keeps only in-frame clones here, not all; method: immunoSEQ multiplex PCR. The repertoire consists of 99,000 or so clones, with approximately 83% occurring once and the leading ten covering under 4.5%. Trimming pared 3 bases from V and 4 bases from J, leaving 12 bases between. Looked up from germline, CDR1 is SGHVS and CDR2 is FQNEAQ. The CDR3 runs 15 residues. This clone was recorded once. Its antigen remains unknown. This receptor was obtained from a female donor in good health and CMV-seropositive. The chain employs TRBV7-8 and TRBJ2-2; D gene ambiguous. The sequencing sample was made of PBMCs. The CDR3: CASSFLRQSTGELFF. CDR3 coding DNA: TGTGCCAGCAGCTTCCTACGCCAAAGCACCGGGGAGCTGTTTTTT.